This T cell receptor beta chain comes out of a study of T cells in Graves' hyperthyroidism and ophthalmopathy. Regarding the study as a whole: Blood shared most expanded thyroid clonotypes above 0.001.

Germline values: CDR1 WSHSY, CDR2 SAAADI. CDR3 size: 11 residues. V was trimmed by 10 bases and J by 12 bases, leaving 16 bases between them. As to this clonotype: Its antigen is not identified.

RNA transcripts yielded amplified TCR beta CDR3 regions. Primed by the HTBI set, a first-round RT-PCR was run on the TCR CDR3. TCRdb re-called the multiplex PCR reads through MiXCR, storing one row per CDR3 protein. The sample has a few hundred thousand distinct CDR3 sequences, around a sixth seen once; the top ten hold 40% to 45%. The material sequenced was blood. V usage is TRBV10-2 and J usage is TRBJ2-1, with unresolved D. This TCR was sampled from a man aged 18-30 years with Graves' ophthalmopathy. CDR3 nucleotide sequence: TGCGCCACCGCACCACTCCGTGGGCAGTTCTTC. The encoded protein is CATAPLRGQFF.